The 21 T cell receptor beta chains below all came from one sample that was sequenced in a study of T cells in Graves' hyperthyroidism and ophthalmopathy. RNA transcripts were the template for amplifying TCR beta CDR3 regions. TCR CDR3 regions were first amplified by RT-PCR with HTBI primers. Via MiXCR, TCRdb re-called the multiplex PCR reads, giving one row per CDR3 protein. The sample shows 500,000 to 800,000 distinct CDR3 sequences, approximately 42% of them seen only once. The sample was peripheral blood or thyroid tissue (not recorded which). These receptors originate from an adult man with Graves' disease, either hyperthyroidism or ophthalmopathy (not recorded which).

This clonotype was observed at least ten times. This sequence joins TRBV29-1 and TRBJ1-4, with D uncertain. CDR1 and CDR2 (germline): SQVTM, ANQGSEA. The CDR3 contains 14 residues. Trimming took off 3 bases at V and 8 bases at J, with 16 bases between the two ends. CDR3: CSVEVPGVGEKLFF. The CDR3 coding sequence is TGCAGCGTTGAGGTTCCTGGGGTAGGAGAAAAACTGTTTTTT.

The chain recombines TRBV2 with TRBJ1-4, with 7 bases aligning to TRBD1. V was clipped by 8 bases and J by 7 bases; unmatched bases: 4. This CDR3 is built from 12 residues. Germline CDR1 is SNHLY and CDR2 is FYNNEI. The CDR3 spells CASATGIEKLFF. CDR3 DNA: TGTGCCAGCGCGACAGGGATTGAAAAACTGTTTTTT.

The genes are TRBV12-3 or TRBV12-4 and TRBJ1-1; D may be TRBD1 (5 bases). The V and J ends lost 3 bases and 5 bases respectively, with 19 bases between them. This CDR3 is 16 amino acids long. CDR3 nucleotides: TGTGCCAGCAGTTTGACTGGGCAGGGAGTAGGGACTGAAGCTTTCTTT. It yields the protein CASSLTGQGVGTEAFF.

The V and J genes are TRBV11-1 and TRBJ2-2; D remains unclear. From germline, CDR1 is SGHAT and CDR2 FQDESV (reference sequence). This CDR3 is built from 15 residues. V was shortened by 3 bases and J by 0 bases, with 8 bases between the two germline ends. CDR3 nucleotide sequence: TGTGCCAGCAGCTTTAATTCTGCGAACACCGGGGAGCTGTTTTTT. Translated, it gives CASSFNSANTGELFF.

This chain links TRBV29-1 with TRBJ2-7; D is unresolved. The J call is in doubt because the DNA end fits TRBJ2-5 better. The CDR3 loop spans 12 amino acids. Germline CDR1 is SQVTM and CDR2 is ANQGSEA. DNA for the CDR3: TGCAGCTTTCGCCTCGGGCCGGAGACCCAGTACTTC. It specifies CSFRLGPETQYF.

This clonotype was recorded many times. V gene TRBV2 combines with J gene TRBJ1-5; D is unclear. Germline CDR1 is SNHLY and CDR2 is FYNNEI. V was pared by 1 base and J by 7 bases, with 14 bases between. The length of the CDR3 is 15 residues. The DNA for the CDR3 is TGTGCCAGCAGTGAAGGACAACTAGGGAGCCAGCCCCAGCATTTT. Protein sequence: CASSEGQLGSQPQHF.

The sample holds many counts of this clonotype. V gene TRBV15 combines with J gene TRBJ2-5, with D tentatively TRBD2 (5 bases). With 0 bases removed from V and 0 bases from J, the gap between germline ends came to 8 bases. CDR3 length: 15 residues. Per germline, CDR1 LNHNV and CDR2 YYDKDF (reference sequence). The CDR3 protein is CATSRDRGNQETQYF. DNA for the CDR3: TGTGCCACCAGCAGAGATCGGGGTAACCAAGAGACCCAGTACTTC.

The chain couples TRBV2 to TRBJ2-5, with 11 bases that match TRBD2. Trimming at V came to 7 bases and at J to 2 bases, leaving 3 bases not matched to a gene. The CDR3 runs to 14 residues. Germline lookup yields CDR1 SNHLY and CDR2 FYNNEI. The DNA of the CDR3 is TGTGCCAGCATACTAGCGGGAGTTCAAGAGACCCAGTACTTC. Translating it yields CASILAGVQETQYF.

This clonotype was counted ten times or more. The chain employs TRBV7-9 and TRBJ2-7; 9 bases fit TRBD2. The CDR3 totals 16 residues. The ends lost 1 base at V and 6 bases at J; junction bases unmatched: 10. CDR1 and CDR2 from the germline V gene are SEHNR and FQNEAQ (reference sequence). CDR3 sequence: CASSLGRASGTVEQYF. CDR3 DNA: TGTGCCAGCAGCTTAGGGCGCGCTAGCGGGACGGTCGAGCAGTACTTC.

The V gene is TRBV2, the J gene TRBJ1-4; D possibly corresponds to TRBD1 (6 bases). V dropped 2 bases and J dropped 6 bases, with 10 bases sitting between them. CDR1 and CDR2 from the germline V gene are SNHLY and FYNNEI. The CDR3 runs 14 residues. Written as DNA, the CDR3 is TGTGCCAGCAGTGAACGGCCAGGGGATGAAAAACTGTTTTTT. Amino acid sequence: CASSERPGDEKLFF.

This clonotype was picked up a small number of times. This chain joins TRBV12-3 or TRBV12-4 and TRBJ1-2; D unresolved. Trimming stripped 7 bases from V and 8 bases from J, with 26 bases between. This CDR3 spans 16 amino acids. The CDR3 is CASTPSAAAGLRGYTF. The CDR3 nucleotides are TGTGCCAGCACCCCGTCAGCGGCTGCGGGCTTGAGGGGCTACACCTTC.

The CDR3 reads CASSLDRGTGGGQPQHF. In DNA form, the CDR3 reads TGTGCCAGCAGCTTAGATCGTGGGACAGGGGGCGGTCAGCCCCAGCATTTT. This chain uses TRBV7-9 with TRBJ1-5; 12 bases fit TRBD1. Germline loops: CDR1 SEHNR, CDR2 FQNEAQ (reference sequence). Losses at the gene ends were 1 base for V and 6 bases for J; bases not matched to a gene: 7. The CDR3 contains 17 residues.

This rearrangement joins TRBV20-1 to TRBJ1-2, with TRBD1 identical over 7 bases. Germline V lookup: CDR1 DFQATT, CDR2 SNEGSKA (reference sequence). Trimming cost V 6 bases and J 7 bases; bases outside gene matches: 8. This CDR3 spans 12 amino acids. This chain's CDR3 is CSAHDRDSGYTF. In DNA form, the CDR3 reads TGCAGTGCCCACGACAGGGATTCTGGCTACACCTTC.

This chain links TRBV2 with TRBJ1-2; possibly TRBD1 for D (5 bases). Trimming removed 6 bases from V and 2 bases from J, with 16 bases in between. The CDR3 contains 15 residues. Germline V gene lookup returns CDR1 SNHLY and CDR2 FYNNEI. The CDR3 spells CASSPLRVTNYGYTF. CDR3 DNA sequence: TGTGCCAGCAGCCCCCTCAGGGTAACCAACTATGGCTACACCTTC.

This clonotype has ten or more counts. V and J are TRBV13 and TRBJ1-2, with D possibly matching TRBD1 (6 bases). The CDR3 is 16 residues long. Germline-derived CDR1 and CDR2 are PRHDT and FYEKMQ (reference sequence). Trimming took off 0 bases at V and 5 bases at J, with 16 bases between the two ends. The DNA of the CDR3 is TGTGCCAGCAGCTTAGGACAGGGAATACCCAAGTATGGCTACACCTTC. Encoded protein: CASSLGQGIPKYGYTF.

This clonotype was seen a few times. This chain joins TRBV6-5 and TRBJ2-5; a weak D match, TRBD1 (5 bases). The CDR3 length is 12 residues. The ends were cut back, 7 bases at V and 5 bases at J, with 11 bases in the middle. Germline V lookup: CDR1 MNHEY, CDR2 SVGAGI. As DNA, the CDR3 is TGTGCCAGCACCCCGCGACAGGAGACCCAGTACTTC. Its protein product is CASTPRQETQYF.

This sequence joins TRBV12-3 or TRBV12-4 and TRBJ1-2; 7 bases are a match to TRBD1. The CDR3 is made up of 15 amino acids. The J segment lost 4 bases and the V segment lost 5 bases, leaving 10 bases of the junction unmatched. CDR3 sequence reads: CASSPRQGNFYGYTF. The CDR3 DNA is TGTGCCAGCAGTCCCCGACAGGGAAACTTCTATGGCTACACCTTC.

This clonotype was seen only once. The V and J genes are TRBV11-2 and TRBJ1-4; D may be TRBD1 (5 bases). Trimming shortened V by 0 bases and J by 10 bases, and 27 bases separated the two germline ends. In germline, CDR1 is SGHAT, CDR2 FQNNGV. This CDR3 is built from 19 residues. The CDR3 region is CASSLDSGVRLSGGSKLFF. CDR3 DNA: TGTGCCAGCAGCTTAGACTCCGGGGTTCGTCTGTCCGGGGGATCAAAACTGTTTTTT.

The chain joins TRBV12-3 or TRBV12-4 to TRBJ1-4, with 7 bases identical to TRBD1. CDR3 length: 18 residues. The V and J ends lost 4 bases and 0 bases, in that order; junction bases with no gene match: 11. CDR3 bases: TGTGCCAGCAGTTCCCTAGGGACAGCGATTCCAACTAATGAAAAACTGTTTTTT. Translated, it gives CASSSLGTAIPTNEKLFF.

This sequence joins TRBV15 and TRBJ1-5, with 9 bases aligning to TRBD1. Germline values: CDR1 LNHNV, CDR2 YYDKDF (reference sequence). V lost 4 bases, J lost 4 bases, and 11 bases stayed unmatched. CDR3 length equals 17 residues. The CDR3: CATSTRHRDRDNQPQHF. The CDR3 coding sequence is TGTGCCACCAGCACGCGACACCGGGACAGGGATAATCAGCCCCAGCATTTT.

The CDR3 sequence is CASSYSKGAGVNYGYTF. The DNA for the CDR3 is TGTGCCAGCAGTTACTCGAAAGGGGCAGGGGTCAACTATGGCTACACCTTC. The rearrangement joins TRBV6-5 to TRBJ1-2, with TRBD1 as a possible D gene (6 bases). Trimming shortened V by 0 bases and J by 2 bases, and 16 bases separated the two germline ends. Germline CDR1 and CDR2: MNHEY and SVGAGI. The CDR3 totals 17 residues.